This note documents a single T cell receptor beta chain sequence. V lost 6 bases to trimming and J lost 0 bases, with 15 bases between them. The CDR3 is 15 amino acids. Germline CDR1 is DFQATT and CDR2 is SNEGSKA (reference sequence). The data stem from a study of early T cells in non-severe SARS-CoV-2 infection. Researchers tagged individual cDNA molecules with unique molecular identifiers. TCRdb fed the 5' RACE reads into MiXCR, producing one record per CDR3 protein. This sample has roughly 93,000 distinct CDR3 sequences, with 14% to 15% found just once. The chain uses TRBV20-1 and TRBJ2-4; D unresolved. The specimen sequenced was whole blood. This clonotype was sampled from an adult who was a healthcare worker with PCR-confirmed SARS-CoV-2 infection or an uninfected control (not recorded which). CDR3 loop: CSATLDLLAKNIQYF. Written as DNA, the CDR3 is TGCAGTGCCACTCTCGACCTGCTAGCCAAAAACATTCAGTACTTC.